In its sample, the clone carrying this T cell receptor (beta chain) was seen a few times. The antigen remains undetermined. An end of the junction does not agree with germline; a read error may underlie this. The CDR3 extends 3 residues past the end of the read, so its final part is completed from the germline J gene. In the same sample, other DNA sequences code for this CDR3. This record comes from a study of T cell clonality in common variable immunodeficiency. The study's findings and limits: Common variable immunodeficiency TCR beta sequences reportedly had fewer deletions and N-nucleotide insertions.

The CDR3 consists of 15 residues. Germline CDR1 reads SQVTM; CDR2 reads ANQGSEA. Each donor provided about 5 to 8 ml of heparinized whole blood. Clones were read by immunoSEQ multiplex PCR, and TCRdb kept only the in-frame ones, dropping some. Reported are around 45,000 clones, none seen only once; the ten largest carry approximately 2.7%. The source is a person aged 18-70 years in good health. The sequenced sample consisted of peripheral blood mononuclear cells. The chain uses TRBV29-1 and TRBJ1-3; possibly TRBD1 for D (5 bases). The CDR3 protein is CSVEESQGSGNTIYF. The part of the CDR3 DNA that was read is TGCAGCGTTGAAGAGTCCCAGGGTAGTGGAAACACA.